Below, 12 T cell receptor beta chains from the same sample are listed, as sequenced in a study of identical twins. TCRdb reanalysed the 5' RACE reads using MiXCR and keeps one entry per CDR3 protein. Of more than 350,000 distinct CDR3 sequences in the sample, about 10% were seen once. Sequenced sample: naive T cells sorted from blood. These receptors all come from a woman between 50 and 59 years old in good health.

This clonotype was observed a few times. The V gene is TRBV12-3 or TRBV12-4, the J gene TRBJ1-2, with 8 bases lining up with TRBD1. The CDR3 sequence is 15 residues long. V trimming: 3 bases; J trimming: 3 bases; junction bases outside the gene matches: 6. Here the CDR3 DNA reads TGTGCCAGCAGTTTGGGGACAGGTCGTGACTATGGCTACACCTTC. This translates into CASSLGTGRDYGYTF.

A few counts support this clonotype. The chain has TRBV5-1 and TRBJ2-1; TRBD1 matches at 9 bases. CDR3 length equals 14 residues. V trimming: 2 bases; J trimming: 8 bases; junction bases outside the gene matches: 5. CDR1 SGHRS and CDR2 YFSETQ come from the germline V gene. CDR3 amino acids: CASSLVQGAYEQFF. The DNA of the CDR3 is TGCGCCAGCAGCTTAGTACAGGGGGCCTATGAGCAGTTCTTC.

This clonotype has just a few counts. The V and J genes are TRBV19 and TRBJ1-2; perhaps TRBD1 as D (6 bases). Per germline, CDR1 LNHDA and CDR2 SQIVND (reference sequence). CDR3 length: 11 residues. V shed 7 bases and J shed 4 bases, with 7 bases lying between them. The CDR3 is CASTGAYGYTF. CDR3 nucleotides: TGTGCCAGTACAGGGGCCTATGGCTACACCTTC. Using reference TRBV19 and TRBJ1-2 for the parts outside the CDR3, the full variable domain is DGGITQSPKYLFRKEGQNVTLSCEQNLNHDAMYWYRQDPGQGLRLIYYSQIVNDFQKGDIAEGYSVSREKKESFPLTVTSAQKNPTAFYLCASTGAYGYTFGSGTRLTVV.

The chain has TRBV20-1 and TRBJ2-1, with D possibly being TRBD2 (6 bases). The V end lost 1 base, the J end lost 14 bases, and 21 bases lay between the germline ends. The germline CDR1 and CDR2 sequences are DFQATT and SNEGSKA (reference sequence). The CDR3 sequence is 14 residues long. CDR3 in amino acids: CSARVDVMGDFEFF. The CDR3 coding sequence is TGCAGTGCTAGAGTAGATGTTATGGGGGACTTCGAGTTCTTC.

This clonotype was observed a handful of times. The junction departs from the called germline gene at one end, perhaps through a read error. Here the CDR3 DNA reads TGTGCTAGCAGCTTAGGGACAGGGACTTTCCGGGAGACCCAGTACTTC. The encoded protein is CASSLGTGTFRETQYF. The chain employs TRBV7-7 and TRBJ2-5; 9 bases are a match to TRBD1. The CDR3 has 16 residues. Germline CDR1 is SSHAT and CDR2 is FNYEAQ (reference sequence).

This clonotype was recorded at least ten times. V is TRBV5-1 and J is TRBJ2-2; 11 bases match TRBD2. The CDR3 runs 15 residues. V shed 5 bases and J 4 bases; nucleotides not matched to a gene: 4. Germline V lookup: CDR1 SGHRS, CDR2 YFSETQ. In DNA, the CDR3 is TGCGCCAGCAGGTCCGGGACTAGCGGCACCGGGGAGCTGTTTTTT. Amino acids: CASRSGTSGTGELFF.

The rearrangement uses TRBV2 and TRBJ2-2, with D hard to call. Deletions cut 5 bases from V and 0 bases from J, with 10 bases between. Germline CDR1 reads SNHLY; CDR2 reads FYNNEI. The CDR3 sequence is 15 residues long. The CDR3 reads CASSIGQANTGELFF. DNA of the CDR3: TGTGCCAGCAGTATCGGCCAGGCGAACACCGGGGAGCTGTTTTTT. Full variable domain (missing parts from reference TRBV2 and TRBJ2-2): EPEVTQTPSHQVTQMGQEVILRCVPISNHLYFYWYRQILGQKVEFLVSFYNNEISEKSEIFDDQFSVERPDGSNFTLKIRSTKLEDSAMYFCASSIGQANTGELFFGEGSRLTVL.

This clonotype was seen more than once but under ten times. The chain recombines TRBV29-1 with TRBJ2-7, with D possibly matching TRBD1 (5 bases). Germline CDR1 and CDR2: SQVTM and ANQGSEA. Trimming pared 5 bases from V and 0 bases from J, leaving 17 bases between. The CDR3 contains 15 residues. The CDR3 nucleotides are TGCAGCGTTTTCTTGACAGTACACACCTCCTACGAGCAGTACTTC. Translated, it gives CSVFLTVHTSYEQYF.

This clonotype has a count of ten or more. This sequence joins TRBV12-3 or TRBV12-4 and TRBJ2-1; D is perhaps TRBD2 (5 bases). The V and J ends lost 2 bases and 10 bases respectively, with 12 bases between them. The CDR3 runs 13 residues. For the CDR3, the DNA is TGTGCCAGCAGTTTAACGGCTAGCCGCGAGCAGTTCTTC. Translation gives CASSLTASREQFF.

There are a few counts of this clonotype. CDR3 nucleotides: TGTGCCAGCAGTAAATCCTACAGGGGGCTGTTTTTT. Amino acid sequence: CASSKSYRGLFF. The genes are TRBV6-1 and TRBJ2-2; TRBD1 agrees at 7 bases. The V gene end was trimmed by 5 bases and the J gene end by 13 bases; junction bases not matched to a gene: 7. CDR3 length: 12 residues. The germline V gene encodes CDR1 MNHNS and CDR2 SASEGT.

CDR3 protein: CSARLAGSYNEQFF. In nucleotides, the CDR3 is TGCAGTGCTAGACTAGCGGGGTCCTACAATGAGCAGTTCTTC. The chain joins TRBV20-1 to TRBJ2-1; TRBD2 matches at 9 bases. The ends lost 2 bases at V and 1 base at J; junction bases unmatched: 0. Per germline, CDR1 DFQATT and CDR2 SNEGSKA (reference sequence). This CDR3 contains 14 residues.

This clonotype came up many times. The chain links TRBV10-3 to TRBJ2-7; D is possibly TRBD1 (8 bases). V lost 3 bases and J 1 base, leaving 13 bases between the germline ends. The length of the CDR3 is 15 residues. In germline, CDR1 is ENHRY, CDR2 SYGVKD. The CDR3 bases are TGTGCCATCAGTGACGGGGGGACAGGATCCTACGAGCAGTACGTC. Translating gives CAISDGGTGSYEQYV.